This TCR beta chain was documented in a study of OX40 agonist ivuxolimab in advanced cancers. The study, taken as a whole, reports: Near-lowest levels of clonal expansion characterized partial responders at 0.1-3.0 mg/kg. Expanded clones belonging to CD8+ T cells outnumbered, on average, those of CD4+.

Produced via immunoSEQ multiplex PCR; TCRdb's table is partial and in-frame only. The sample yields around 78,000 clones, over 75% seen once. V shed 6 bases and J shed 5 bases, with 13 bases lying between them. CDR3 length: 14 residues. Germline values: CDR1 MNHNY, CDR2 SVGAGI (reference sequence). Details on this clone: The target antigen is unknown.

This receptor was identified in an adult with an advanced solid tumor such as melanoma, head and neck, liver or kidney cancer. The sample consisted of CD4+ or CD8+ T cells sorted from blood, taken in a trial of the OX40 agonist ivuxolimab. The chain has TRBV6-6 and TRBJ1-4; maybe TRBD1 (6 bases). The CDR3 protein is CASRQGGDNEKLFF. CDR3 sequence (DNA): TGTGCCAGCAGACAAGGGGGGGACAATGAAAAACTGTTTTTT.